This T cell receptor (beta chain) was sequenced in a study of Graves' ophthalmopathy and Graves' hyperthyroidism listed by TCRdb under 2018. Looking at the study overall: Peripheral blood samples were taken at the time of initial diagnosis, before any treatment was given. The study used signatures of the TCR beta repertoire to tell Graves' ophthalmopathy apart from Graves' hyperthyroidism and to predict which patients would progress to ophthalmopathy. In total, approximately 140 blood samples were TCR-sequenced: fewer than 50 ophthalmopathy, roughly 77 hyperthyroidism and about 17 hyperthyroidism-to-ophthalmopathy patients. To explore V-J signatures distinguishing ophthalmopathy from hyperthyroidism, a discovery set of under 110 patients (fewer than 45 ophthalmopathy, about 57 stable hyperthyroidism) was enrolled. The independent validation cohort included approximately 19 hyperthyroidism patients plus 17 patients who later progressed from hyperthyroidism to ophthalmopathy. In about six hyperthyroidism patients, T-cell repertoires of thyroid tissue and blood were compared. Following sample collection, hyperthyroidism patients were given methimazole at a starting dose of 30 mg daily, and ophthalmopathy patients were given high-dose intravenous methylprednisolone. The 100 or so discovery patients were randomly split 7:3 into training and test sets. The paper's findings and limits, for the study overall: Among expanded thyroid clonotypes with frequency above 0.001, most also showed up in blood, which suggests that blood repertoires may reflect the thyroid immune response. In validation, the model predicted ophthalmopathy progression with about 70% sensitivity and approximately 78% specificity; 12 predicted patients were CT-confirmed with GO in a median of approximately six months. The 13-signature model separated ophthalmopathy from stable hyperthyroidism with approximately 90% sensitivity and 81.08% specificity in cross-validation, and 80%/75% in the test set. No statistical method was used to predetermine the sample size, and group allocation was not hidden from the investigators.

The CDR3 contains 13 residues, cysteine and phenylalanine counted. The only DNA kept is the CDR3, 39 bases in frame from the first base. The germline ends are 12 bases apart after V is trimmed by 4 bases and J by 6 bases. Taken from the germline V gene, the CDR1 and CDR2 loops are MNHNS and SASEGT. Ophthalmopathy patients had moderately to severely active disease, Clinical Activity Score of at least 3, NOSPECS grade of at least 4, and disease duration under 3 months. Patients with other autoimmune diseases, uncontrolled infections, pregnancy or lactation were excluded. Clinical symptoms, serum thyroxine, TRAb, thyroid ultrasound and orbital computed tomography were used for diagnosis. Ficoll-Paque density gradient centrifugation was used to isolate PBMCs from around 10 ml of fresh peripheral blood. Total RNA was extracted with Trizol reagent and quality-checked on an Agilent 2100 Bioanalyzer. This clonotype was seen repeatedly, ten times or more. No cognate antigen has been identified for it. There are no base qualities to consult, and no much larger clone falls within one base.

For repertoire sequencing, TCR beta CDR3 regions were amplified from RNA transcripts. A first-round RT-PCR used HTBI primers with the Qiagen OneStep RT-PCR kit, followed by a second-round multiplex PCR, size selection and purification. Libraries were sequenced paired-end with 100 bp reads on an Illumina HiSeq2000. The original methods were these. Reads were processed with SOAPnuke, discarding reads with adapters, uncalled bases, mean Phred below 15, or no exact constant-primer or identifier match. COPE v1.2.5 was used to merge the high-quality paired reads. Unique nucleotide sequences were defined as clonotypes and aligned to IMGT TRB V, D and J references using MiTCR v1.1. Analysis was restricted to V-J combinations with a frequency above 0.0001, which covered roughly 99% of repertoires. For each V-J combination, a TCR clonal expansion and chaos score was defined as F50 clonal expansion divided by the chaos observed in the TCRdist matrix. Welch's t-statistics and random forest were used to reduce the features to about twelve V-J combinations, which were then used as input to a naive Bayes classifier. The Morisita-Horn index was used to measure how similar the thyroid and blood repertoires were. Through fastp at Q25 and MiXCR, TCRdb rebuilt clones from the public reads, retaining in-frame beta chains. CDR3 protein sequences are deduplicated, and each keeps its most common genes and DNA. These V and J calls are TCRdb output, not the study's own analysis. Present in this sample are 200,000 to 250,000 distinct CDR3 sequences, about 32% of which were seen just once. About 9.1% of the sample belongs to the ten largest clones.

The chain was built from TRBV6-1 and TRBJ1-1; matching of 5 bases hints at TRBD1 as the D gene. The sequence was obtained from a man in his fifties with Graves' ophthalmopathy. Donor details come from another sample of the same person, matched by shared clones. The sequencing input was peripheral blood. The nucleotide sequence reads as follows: TGTGCCAGCAGTGTCCGACAGATCGCTGAAGCTTTCTTT. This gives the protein CASSVRQIAEAFF.